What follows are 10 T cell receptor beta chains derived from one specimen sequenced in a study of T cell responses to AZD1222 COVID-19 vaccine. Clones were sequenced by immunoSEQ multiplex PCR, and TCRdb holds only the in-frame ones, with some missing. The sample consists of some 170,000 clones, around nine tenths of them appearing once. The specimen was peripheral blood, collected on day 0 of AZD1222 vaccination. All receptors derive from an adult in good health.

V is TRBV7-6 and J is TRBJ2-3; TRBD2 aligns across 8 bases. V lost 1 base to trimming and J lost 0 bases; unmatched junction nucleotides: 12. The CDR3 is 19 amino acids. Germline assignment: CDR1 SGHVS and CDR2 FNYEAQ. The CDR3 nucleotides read TGTGCCAGCAGCTTAGATTGGGCGGGAGGAAACCCAAGCACAGATACGCAGTATTTT. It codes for CASSLDWAGGNPSTDTQYF.

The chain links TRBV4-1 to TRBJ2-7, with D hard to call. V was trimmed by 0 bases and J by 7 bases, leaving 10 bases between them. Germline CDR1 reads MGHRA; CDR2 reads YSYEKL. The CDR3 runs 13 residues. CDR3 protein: CASSQDLGREQYF. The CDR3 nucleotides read TGCGCCAGCAGCCAAGATCTAGGGCGTGAGCAGTACTTC.

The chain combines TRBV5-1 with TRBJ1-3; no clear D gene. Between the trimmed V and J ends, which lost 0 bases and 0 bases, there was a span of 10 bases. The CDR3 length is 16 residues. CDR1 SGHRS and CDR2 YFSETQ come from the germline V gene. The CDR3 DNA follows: TGCGCCAGCAGCTTGGAAGGCGGACTCTCTGGAAACACCATATATTTT. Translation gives CASSLEGGLSGNTIYF.

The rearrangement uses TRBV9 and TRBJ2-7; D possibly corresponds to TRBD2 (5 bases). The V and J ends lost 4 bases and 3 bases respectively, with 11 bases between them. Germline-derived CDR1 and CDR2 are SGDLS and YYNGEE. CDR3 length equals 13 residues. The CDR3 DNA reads TGTGCCAGCAGCAAACGGGGAGTCTACGAGCAGTACTTC. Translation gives CASSKRGVYEQYF.

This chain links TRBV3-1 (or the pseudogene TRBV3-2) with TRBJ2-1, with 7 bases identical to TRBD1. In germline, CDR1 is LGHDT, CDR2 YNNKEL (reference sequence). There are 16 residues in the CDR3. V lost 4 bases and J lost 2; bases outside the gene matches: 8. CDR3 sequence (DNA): TGTGCCAGCAGCCCTCCCCGGACAGGAGCCTACAATGAGCAGTTCTTC. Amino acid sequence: CASSPPRTGAYNEQFF.

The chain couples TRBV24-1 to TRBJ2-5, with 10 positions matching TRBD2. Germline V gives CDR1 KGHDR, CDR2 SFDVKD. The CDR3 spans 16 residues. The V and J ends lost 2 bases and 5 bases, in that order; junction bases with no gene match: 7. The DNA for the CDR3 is TGTGCCACCAGTGATTCCGCTAGCGGGAGTGTGGAGACCCAGTACTTC. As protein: CATSDSASGSVETQYF.

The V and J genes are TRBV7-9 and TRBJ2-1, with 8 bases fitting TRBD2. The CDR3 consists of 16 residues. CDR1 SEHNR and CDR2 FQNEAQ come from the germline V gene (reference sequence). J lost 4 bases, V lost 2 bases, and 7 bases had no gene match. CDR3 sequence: CASSLWREVSYNEQFF. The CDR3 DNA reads TGTGCCAGCAGCTTATGGCGGGAGGTTAGTTACAATGAGCAGTTCTTC.

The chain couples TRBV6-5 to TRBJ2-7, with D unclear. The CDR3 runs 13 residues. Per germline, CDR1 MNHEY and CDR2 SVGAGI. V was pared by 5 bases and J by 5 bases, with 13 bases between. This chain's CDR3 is CASSPRLSNEQYF. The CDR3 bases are TGTGCCAGCAGTCCCCGGTTGAGTAACGAGCAGTACTTC.

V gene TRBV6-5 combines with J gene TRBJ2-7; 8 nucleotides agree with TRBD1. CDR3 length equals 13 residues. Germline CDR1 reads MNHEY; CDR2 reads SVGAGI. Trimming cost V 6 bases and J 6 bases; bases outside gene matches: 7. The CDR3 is CASRRQGYGEQYF. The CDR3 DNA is TGTGCCAGCAGAAGACAGGGGTACGGCGAGCAGTACTTC.

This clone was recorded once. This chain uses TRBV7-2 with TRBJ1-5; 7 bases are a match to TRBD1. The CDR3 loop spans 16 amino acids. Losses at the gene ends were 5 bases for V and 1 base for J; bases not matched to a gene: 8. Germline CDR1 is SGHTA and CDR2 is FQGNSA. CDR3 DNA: TGTGCCAGCAGCCTCGTAGGGACAGCCAGCAATCAGCCCCAGCATTTT. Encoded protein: CASSLVGTASNQPQHF.